Presented here are 10 T cell receptor beta chains from one specimen sequenced in a study of OX40 agonist ivuxolimab in advanced cancers. Sequenced by immunoSEQ multiplex PCR; TCRdb stores in-frame clones only, minus some. The repertoire includes some 80,000 clones, about 85% of them detected once, and about 0.66% sits in the top ten. This sample comprised CD4+ or CD8+ T cells sorted from blood, obtained in a trial of the OX40 agonist ivuxolimab. These receptors came from an adult with an advanced solid tumor such as melanoma, head and neck, liver or kidney cancer.

This chain joins TRBV29-1 and TRBJ2-7; tentatively, D is TRBD2 (6 bases). The CDR3 length is 12 residues. Germline V gives CDR1 SQVTM, CDR2 ANQGSEA. Trimming took 4 bases from V and 1 from J, leaving 8 bases between them. In DNA, the CDR3 is TGCAGCGTTGGCGGGGCATCCTACGAGCAGTACTTC. It encodes CSVGGASYEQYF.

This clone was picked up one time. J is TRBJ1-5 and V is TRBV10-3; D ambiguous. Trimming shortened V by 2 bases and J by 6 bases, and 11 bases separated the two germline ends. Germline CDR1 reads ENHRY; CDR2 reads SYGVKD. CDR3 size: 14 residues. CDR3 sequence: CAISEEALSQPQHF. The CDR3 DNA reads TGTGCCATCAGTGAGGAGGCACTAAGTCAGCCCCAGCATTTT.

V and J are TRBV7-9 and TRBJ2-7; 8 nucleotides line up with TRBD1. Looked up from germline, CDR1 is SEHNR and CDR2 is FQNEAQ (reference sequence). The V and J ends lost 5 bases and 3 bases, in that order; junction bases with no gene match: 3. The CDR3 is 13 residues long. CDR3 in DNA: TGTGCCAGCAGCGGACAGGGCCTCTACGAGCAGTACTTC. It is translated as CASSGQGLYEQYF.

The V gene is TRBV9, the J gene TRBJ2-7; unclear D gene. CDR3 length equals 16 residues. Looked up from germline, CDR1 is SGDLS and CDR2 is YYNGEE. V dropped 0 bases and J dropped 5 bases, with 18 bases sitting between them. The CDR3 coding sequence is TGTGCCAGCAGCGTAGAGGCCCGACCCGTCCTCCACGAGCAGTACTTC. Its translation is CASSVEARPVLHEQYF.

The rearrangement joins TRBV27 to TRBJ2-5; D is undetermined. With 5 bases removed from V and 0 bases from J, the gap between germline ends came to 10 bases. The CDR3 covers 14 residues. Germline CDR1 MNHEY, CDR2 SMNVEV (reference sequence). The CDR3 reads CASSPRTDQETQYF. CDR3 coding DNA: TGTGCCAGCAGTCCTAGGACGGACCAAGAGACCCAGTACTTC.

This chain links TRBV6-6 with TRBJ2-7; D gene uncertain. The germline CDR1 and CDR2 sequences are MNHNY and SVGAGI (reference sequence). CDR3 length equals 14 residues. V shed 5 bases and J shed 4 bases, with 15 bases lying between them. CDR3 sequence reads: CASSKGRTLYEQYF. The CDR3 nucleotides are TGTGCCAGCAGTAAGGGCCGAACCCTATACGAGCAGTACTTC.

This clone was observed a handful of times. The chain joins TRBV7-8 to TRBJ1-2; TRBD1 is a possible D gene (5 bases). In germline, CDR1 is SGHVS, CDR2 FQNEAQ. Trimming took off 1 base at V and 4 bases at J, with 7 bases between the two ends. The length of the CDR3 is 13 residues. Written as DNA, the CDR3 is TGTGCCAGCAGCTTAGTCGGGGGCTATGGCTACACCTTC. This translates into CASSLVGGYGYTF.

The DNA of the CDR3 is TGTGCCAGTAGTATCGCCGACGGAAATGAGCAGTTCTTC. Protein product: CASSIADGNEQFF. The rearrangement links TRBV19 to TRBJ2-1, with D unclear. The CDR3 spans 13 residues. Trimming took off 3 bases at V and 7 bases at J, with 10 bases between the two ends. Per the germline V gene, CDR1 is LNHDA and CDR2 is SQIVND (reference sequence).

This sequence joins TRBV7-2 and TRBJ2-7, with D perhaps matching TRBD2 (5 bases). The CDR3 sequence is 14 residues long. V was pared by 1 base and J by 6 bases, with 13 bases between. Germline CDR1 SGHTA, CDR2 FQGNSA. This CDR3 is CASSLGRARREQYF. CDR3 nucleotides: TGTGCCAGCAGCTTAGGGCGGGCCCGCCGCGAGCAGTACTTC.

This clone was counted a single time. The chain uses TRBV5-4 and TRBJ1-2; D remains unclear. The CDR3 loop spans 13 amino acids. Germline V CDR1 and CDR2: SGHNT, YYREEE (reference sequence). Trimming removed 4 bases from V and 5 bases from J, with 12 bases in between. The CDR3: CASSTDDNYGYTF. As DNA, the CDR3 is TGTGCCAGCAGCACCGATGACAATTATGGCTACACCTTC.